This is a list of T cell receptor beta chains from one sample in a study of cytomegalovirus exposure and HLA in healthy donors. Produced via immunoSEQ multiplex PCR; TCRdb's table is partial and in-frame only. The table records around 200,000 clones, about three quarters of them present only once. The sequenced sample was PBMCs. These receptors came from a male donor in good health and CMV-seronegative. The CDR3 runs from the conserved cysteine through the conserved F or W. Each record gives: J gene, V gene, clone size, D gene, CDR3 protein, CDR3 DNA. The D gene is left open where the match is weak. Only some rows state a clone size, as once, few, many or a class for expanded clones.

>TRBJ2-7|TRBV27|NA|TRBD2
CASSLRGLAPYEQYF
TGTGCCAGCAGTTTGCGTGGACTAGCGCCCTACGAGCAGTACTTC
>TRBJ2-2|TRBV5-1|once|TRBD1
CASSPGQGNTGELFF
TGCGCCAGCAGCCCAGGACAGGGGAACACCGGGGAGCTGTTTTTT
>TRBJ2-1|TRBV27|once|TRBD1
CASSLRGQDPNEQFF
TGTGCCAGCAGTTTAAGGGGACAGGACCCCAATGAGCAGTTCTTC
>TRBJ2-7|TRBV6-5|NA|NA
CASSPQRTEYEQYF
TGTGCCAGCAGTCCCCAGAGGACAGAATACGAGCAGTACTTC
>TRBJ1-4|TRBV10-3|NA|NA
CAISGGREKLFF
TGTGCCATCAGTGGAGGGAGGGAAAAACTGTTTTTT
>TRBJ2-1|TRBV19|NA|NA
CASSMSGLFTYNEQFF
TGTGCCAGTAGTATGAGCGGGCTTTTCACCTACAATGAGCAGTTCTTC
>TRBJ2-2|TRBV27|NA|TRBD2
CASSWTSGENTGELFF
TGTGCCAGCAGTTGGACTAGCGGGGAGAACACCGGGGAGCTGTTTTTT
>TRBJ2-7|TRBV5-1|NA|NA
CASSSYTYEQYF
TGCGCCAGCAGCTCCTATACCTACGAGCAGTACTTC
>TRBJ1-5|TRBV5-5|NA|NA
CASSLGGVPNQPQHF
TGTGCCAGCAGCCTGGGGGGGGTCCCCAATCAGCCCCAGCATTTT
>TRBJ2-1|TRBV2|few|NA
CASSLQGDEQFF
TGTGCCAGCAGTCTACAGGGCGATGAGCAGTTCTTC
>TRBJ2-5|TRBV29-1|NA|TRBD1
CSDFDRGQETQYF
TGCAGCGACTTTGACAGGGGCCAAGAGACCCAGTACTTC
>TRBJ1-2|TRBV27|NA|NA
CASSLSPTGFFDGYTF
TGTGCCAGCAGTTTATCCCCTACAGGGTTCTTTGATGGCTACACCTTC
>TRBJ2-1|TRBV15|NA|TRBD2
CATSRDWAGGPGNEQFF
TGTGCCACCAGCAGAGATTGGGCGGGGGGGCCGGGCAATGAGCAGTTCTTC
>TRBJ1-2|TRBV27|NA|NA
CASSPRGGYGYTF
TGTGCCAGCAGCCCTCGGGGGGGCTATGGCTACACCTTC
>TRBJ2-2|TRBV4-3|NA|TRBD1
CASSLGLLRDREVGTGELFF
TGCGCCAGCAGCCTCGGCCTGCTCCGGGACAGGGAGGTTGGGACCGGGGAGCTGTTTTTT
>TRBJ2-3|TRBV6-5|NA|NA
CASSYQGRTDTQYF
TGTGCCAGCAGTTACCAGGGCCGCACAGATACGCAGTATTTT
>TRBJ2-2|TRBV19|NA|TRBD2
CASSVSGGLGELFF
TGTGCCAGTTCCGTTTCGGGGGGGCTTGGGGAGCTGTTTTTT
>TRBJ2-7|TRBV27|few|TRBD2
CASGVSGRASGRAFDEQYF
TGTGCCAGCGGGGTTAGTGGTAGAGCTAGCGGGAGGGCCTTCGACGAGCAGTACTTC
>TRBJ1-2|TRBV11-2|NA|NA
CASSLEGARGYTF
TGTGCCAGCAGCTTAGAGGGGGCACGAGGCTACACCTTC
>TRBJ1-1|TRBV28|once|TRBD1
CASSGQGGTEAFF
TGTGCCAGCAGCGGACAGGGGGGGACTGAAGCTTTCTTT
>TRBJ1-1|TRBV28|once|TRBD1
CASLEDRGWNTEAFF
TGTGCCAGTTTGGAAGACAGGGGGTGGAACACTGAAGCTTTCTTT
>TRBJ2-1|TRBV6-4|NA|NA
CASSDSNGGYNEQFF
TGTGCCAGCAGTGACTCTAACGGGGGATACAATGAGCAGTTCTTC
>TRBJ1-3|TRBV27|NA|TRBD1
CASRLGGTGNTIYF
TGTGCCAGTAGGCTAGGGGGCACTGGAAACACCATATATTTT
>TRBJ1-5|TRBV5-6|NA|NA
CASSSATGNQPQHF
TGTGCCAGCAGCTCGGCGACAGGCAATCAGCCCCAGCATTTT
>TRBJ2-7|TRBV7-9|NA|NA
CASSVRQVALAYEQYF
TGTGCCAGCAGCGTCCGACAGGTGGCCCTGGCCTACGAGCAGTACTTC
>TRBJ2-7|TRBV28|few|NA
CASSLADTRTYEQYF
TGTGCCAGCAGTTTGGCGGACACCCGAACCTACGAGCAGTACTTC
>TRBJ2-1|TRBV2|NA|NA
CASRASTSYNEQFF
TGTGCCAGCAGGGCTAGTACCTCCTACAATGAGCAGTTCTTC
>TRBJ1-1|TRBV15|NA|NA
CATSSRGNTEAFF
TGTGCCACCAGCAGTAGGGGGAACACTGAAGCTTTCTTT